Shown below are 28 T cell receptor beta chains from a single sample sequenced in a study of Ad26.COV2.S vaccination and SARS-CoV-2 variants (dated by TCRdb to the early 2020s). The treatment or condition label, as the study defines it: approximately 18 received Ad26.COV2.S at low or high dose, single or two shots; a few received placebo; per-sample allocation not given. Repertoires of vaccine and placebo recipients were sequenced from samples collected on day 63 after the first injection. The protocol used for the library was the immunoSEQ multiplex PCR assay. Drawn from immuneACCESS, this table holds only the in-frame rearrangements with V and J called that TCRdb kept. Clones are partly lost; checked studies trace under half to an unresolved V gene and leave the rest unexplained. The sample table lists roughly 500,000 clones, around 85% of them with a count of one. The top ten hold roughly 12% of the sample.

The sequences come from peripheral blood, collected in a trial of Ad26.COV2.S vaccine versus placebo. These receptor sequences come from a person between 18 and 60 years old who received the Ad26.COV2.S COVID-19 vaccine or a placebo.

CDR3 residues: CASRLPGSSNTGELFF. CDR3 nucleotide sequence: TGCGCCAGCAGGCTACCGGGAAGCTCTAACACCGGGGAGCTGTTTTTT. The rearrangement links TRBV4-1 to TRBJ2-2; possible D gene TRBD2, 5 bases. Germline lookup yields CDR1 MGHRA and CDR2 YSYEKL. The CDR3 has 16 amino acids. V lost 6 bases to trimming and J lost 2 bases, with 16 bases between them.

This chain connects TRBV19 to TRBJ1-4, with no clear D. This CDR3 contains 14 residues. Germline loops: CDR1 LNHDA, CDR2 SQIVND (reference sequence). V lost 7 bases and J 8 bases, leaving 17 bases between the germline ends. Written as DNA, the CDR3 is TGTGCCAGTAATGTTGGGTCGGGATCCGAAAAACTGTTTTTT. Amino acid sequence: CASNVGSGSEKLFF. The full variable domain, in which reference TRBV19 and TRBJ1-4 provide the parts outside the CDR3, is DGGITQSPKYLFRKEGQNVTLSCEQNLNHDAMYWYRQDPGQGLRLIYYSQIVNDFQKGDIAEGYSVSREKKESFPLTVTSAQKNPTAFYLCASNVGSGSEKLFFGSGTQLSVL.

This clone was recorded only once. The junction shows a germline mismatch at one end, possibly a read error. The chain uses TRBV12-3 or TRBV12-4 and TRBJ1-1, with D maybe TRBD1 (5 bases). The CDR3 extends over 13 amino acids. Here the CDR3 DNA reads TGTGCCAGCAGTGCTTCTACGGGGACCGATACGCCCTTT. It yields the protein CASSASTGTDTPF.

This CDR3 reads CASSMTGNYEQYF. CDR3 nucleotides: TGTGCCAGTAGTATGACAGGGAACTACGAGCAGTACTTC. V gene TRBV19 combines with J gene TRBJ2-7; TRBD1 aligns across 7 bases. This CDR3 is built from 13 residues. Germline V gives CDR1 LNHDA, CDR2 SQIVND (reference sequence). The J segment lost 3 bases and the V segment lost 3 bases, leaving 2 bases of the junction unmatched.

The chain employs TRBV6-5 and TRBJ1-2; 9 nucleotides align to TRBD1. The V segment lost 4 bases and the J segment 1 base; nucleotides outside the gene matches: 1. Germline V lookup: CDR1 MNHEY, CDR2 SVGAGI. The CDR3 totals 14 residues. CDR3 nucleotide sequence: TGTGCCAGCAGTTCGACAGGGGGTAACTATGGCTACACCTTC. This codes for CASSSTGGNYGYTF.

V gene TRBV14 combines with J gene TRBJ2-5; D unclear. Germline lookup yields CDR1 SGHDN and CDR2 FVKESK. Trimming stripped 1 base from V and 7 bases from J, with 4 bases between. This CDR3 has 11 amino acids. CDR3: CASSQGVTQYF. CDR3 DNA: TGTGCCAGCAGCCAAGGAGTGACCCAGTACTTC.

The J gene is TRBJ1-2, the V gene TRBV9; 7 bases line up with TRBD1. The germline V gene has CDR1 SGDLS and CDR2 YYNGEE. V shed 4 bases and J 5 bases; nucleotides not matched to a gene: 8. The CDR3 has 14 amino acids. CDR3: CASSPTGEGYGYTF. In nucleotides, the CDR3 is TGTGCCAGCAGCCCTACAGGGGAAGGGTATGGCTACACCTTC.

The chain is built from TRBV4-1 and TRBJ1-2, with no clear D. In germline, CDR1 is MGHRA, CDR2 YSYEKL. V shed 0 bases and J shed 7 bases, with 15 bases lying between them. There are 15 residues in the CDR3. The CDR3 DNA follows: TGCGCCAGCAGCCAAGAACCCCCAGCCCCCACTGGCTACACCTTC. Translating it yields CASSQEPPAPTGYTF.

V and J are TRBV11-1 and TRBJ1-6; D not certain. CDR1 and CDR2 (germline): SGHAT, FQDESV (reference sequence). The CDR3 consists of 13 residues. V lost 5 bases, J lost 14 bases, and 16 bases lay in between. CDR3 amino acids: CASSERLLSTLHF. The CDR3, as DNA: TGTGCCAGCAGCGAACGACTGCTGAGCACCCTCCACTTT.

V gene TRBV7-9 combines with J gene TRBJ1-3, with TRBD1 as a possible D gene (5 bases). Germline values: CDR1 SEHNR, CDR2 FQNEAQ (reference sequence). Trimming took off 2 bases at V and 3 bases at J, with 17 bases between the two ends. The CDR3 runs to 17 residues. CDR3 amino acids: CASSLWSWQGSGNTIYF. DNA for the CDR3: TGTGCCAGCAGCTTATGGTCGTGGCAGGGAAGTGGAAACACCATATATTTT.

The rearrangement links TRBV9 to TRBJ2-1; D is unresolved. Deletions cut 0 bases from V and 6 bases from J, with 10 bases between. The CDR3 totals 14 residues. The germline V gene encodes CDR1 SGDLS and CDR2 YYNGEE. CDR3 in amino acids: CASSVVLNSNEQFF. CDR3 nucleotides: TGTGCCAGCAGCGTAGTATTGAATTCCAATGAGCAGTTCTTC.

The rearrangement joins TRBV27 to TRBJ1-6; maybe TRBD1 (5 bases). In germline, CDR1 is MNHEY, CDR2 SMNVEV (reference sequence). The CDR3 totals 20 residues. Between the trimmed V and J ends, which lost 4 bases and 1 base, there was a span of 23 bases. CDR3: CASSYRPGSVIRSYNSPLHF. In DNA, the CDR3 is TGTGCCAGCAGTTATCGCCCAGGGAGTGTTATAAGGTCCTATAATTCACCCCTCCACTTT.

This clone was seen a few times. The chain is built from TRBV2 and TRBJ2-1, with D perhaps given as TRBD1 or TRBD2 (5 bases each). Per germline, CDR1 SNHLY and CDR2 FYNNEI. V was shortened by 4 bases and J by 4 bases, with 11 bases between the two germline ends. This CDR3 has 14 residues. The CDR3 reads CASSGGVGYNEQFF. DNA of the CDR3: TGTGCCAGCAGTGGAGGGGTTGGGTACAATGAGCAGTTCTTC.

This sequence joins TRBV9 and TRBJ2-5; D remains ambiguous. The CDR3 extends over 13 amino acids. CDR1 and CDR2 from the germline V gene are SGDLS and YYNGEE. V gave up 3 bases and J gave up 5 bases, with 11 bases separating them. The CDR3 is CASSGDGWETQYF. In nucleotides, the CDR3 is TGTGCCAGCAGCGGAGACGGGTGGGAGACCCAGTACTTC.

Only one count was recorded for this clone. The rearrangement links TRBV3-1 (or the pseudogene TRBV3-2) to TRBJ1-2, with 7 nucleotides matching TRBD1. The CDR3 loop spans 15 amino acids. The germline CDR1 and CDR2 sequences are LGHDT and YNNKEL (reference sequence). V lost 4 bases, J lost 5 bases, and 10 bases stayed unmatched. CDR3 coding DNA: TGTGCCAGCAGCCCCAAGAGGCAGGGGGGATATGGCTACACCTTC. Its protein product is CASSPKRQGGYGYTF.

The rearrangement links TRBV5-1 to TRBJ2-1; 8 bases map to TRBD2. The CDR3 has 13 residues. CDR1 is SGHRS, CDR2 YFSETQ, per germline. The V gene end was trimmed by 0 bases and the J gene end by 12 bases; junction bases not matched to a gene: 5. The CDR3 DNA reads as TGCGCCAGCAGCTTGGGGACTAGCCCGAGGCAGTTCTTC. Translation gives CASSLGTSPRQFF.

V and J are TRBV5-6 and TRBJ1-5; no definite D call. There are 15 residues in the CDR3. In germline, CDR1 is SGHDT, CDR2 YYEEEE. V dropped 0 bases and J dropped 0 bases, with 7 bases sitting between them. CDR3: CASSLGAYSNQPQHF. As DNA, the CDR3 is TGTGCCAGCAGCTTGGGGGCGTATAGCAATCAGCCCCAGCATTTT.

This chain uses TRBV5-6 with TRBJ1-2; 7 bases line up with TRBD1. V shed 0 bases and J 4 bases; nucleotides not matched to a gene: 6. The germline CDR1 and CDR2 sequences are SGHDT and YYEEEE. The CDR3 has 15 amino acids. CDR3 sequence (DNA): TGTGCCAGCAGCTTGGTGGCAGGGGGACTCTATGGCTACACCTTC. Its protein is CASSLVAGGLYGYTF.

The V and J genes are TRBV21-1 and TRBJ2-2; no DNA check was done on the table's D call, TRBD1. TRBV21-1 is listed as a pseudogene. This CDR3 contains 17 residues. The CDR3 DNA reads TGTGCCAGCAGCACTAAAGCCGGGACAGGGGGTAACGGGGAGCTGTTTTTT. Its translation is CASSTKAGTGGNGELFF.

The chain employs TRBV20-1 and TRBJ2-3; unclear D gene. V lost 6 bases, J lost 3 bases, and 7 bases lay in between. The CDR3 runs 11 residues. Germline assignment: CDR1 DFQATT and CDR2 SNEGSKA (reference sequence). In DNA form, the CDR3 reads TGCAGTGCCGAGCGAACAGATACGCAGTATTTT. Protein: CSAERTDTQYF.

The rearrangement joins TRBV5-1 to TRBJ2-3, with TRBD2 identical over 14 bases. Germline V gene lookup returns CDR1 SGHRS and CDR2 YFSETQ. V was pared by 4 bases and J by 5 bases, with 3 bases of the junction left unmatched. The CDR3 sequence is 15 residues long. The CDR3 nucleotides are TGCGCCAGCAGCCAGGGACTAGCGGGAGTAGATACGCAGTATTTT. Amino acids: CASSQGLAGVDTQYF.

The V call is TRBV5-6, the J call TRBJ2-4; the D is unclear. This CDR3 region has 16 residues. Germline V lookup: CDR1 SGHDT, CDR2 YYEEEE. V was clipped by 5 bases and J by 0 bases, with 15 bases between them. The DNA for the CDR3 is TGTGCCAGCAGTTATAAACCGTTACTAGCCAAAAACATTCAGTACTTC. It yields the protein CASSYKPLLAKNIQYF. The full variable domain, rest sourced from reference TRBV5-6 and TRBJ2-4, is DAGVTQSPTHLIKTRGQQVTLRCSPKSGHDTVSWYQQALGQGPQFIFQYYEEEERQRGNFPDRFSGHQFPNYSSELNVNALLLGDSALYLCASSYKPLLAKNIQYFGAGTRLSVL.

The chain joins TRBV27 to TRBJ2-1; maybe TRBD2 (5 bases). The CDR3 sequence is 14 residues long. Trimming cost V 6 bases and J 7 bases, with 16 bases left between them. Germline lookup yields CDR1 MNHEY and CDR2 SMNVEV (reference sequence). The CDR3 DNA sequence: TGTGCCAGCAGGGCCGGGGTAGCCACAAATGAGCAGTTCTTC. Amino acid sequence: CASRAGVATNEQFF.

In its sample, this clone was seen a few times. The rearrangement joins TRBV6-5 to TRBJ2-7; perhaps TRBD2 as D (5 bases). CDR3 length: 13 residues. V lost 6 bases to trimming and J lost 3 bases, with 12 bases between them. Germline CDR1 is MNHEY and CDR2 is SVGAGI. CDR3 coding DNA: TGTGCCAGCAGGTCCTCGGGGATCTACGAGCAGTACTTC. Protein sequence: CASRSSGIYEQYF.

The CDR3: CASSILAGGFTDTQYF. CDR3 bases: TGTGCCAGTAGTATTCTAGCGGGAGGTTTCACAGATACGCAGTATTTT. The chain combines TRBV19 with TRBJ2-3; 11 nucleotides line up with TRBD2. Germline values: CDR1 LNHDA, CDR2 SQIVND (reference sequence). The V and J ends lost 3 bases and 2 bases, in that order; junction bases with no gene match: 4. CDR3 length: 16 residues.

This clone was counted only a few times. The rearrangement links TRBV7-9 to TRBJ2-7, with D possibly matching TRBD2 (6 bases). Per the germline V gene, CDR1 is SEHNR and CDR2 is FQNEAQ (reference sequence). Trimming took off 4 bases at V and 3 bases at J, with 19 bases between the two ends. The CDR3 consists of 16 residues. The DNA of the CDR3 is TGTGCCAGCAGCTCCCCTAGCGCATCCATTTTCTACGAGCAGTACTTC. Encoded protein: CASSSPSASIFYEQYF.

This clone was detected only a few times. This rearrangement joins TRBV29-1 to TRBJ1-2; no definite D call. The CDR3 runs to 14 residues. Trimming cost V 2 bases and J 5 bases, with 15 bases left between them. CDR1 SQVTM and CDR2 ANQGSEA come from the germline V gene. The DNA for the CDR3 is TGCAGCGTTGAAACCCCACCTCACGGATATGGCTACACCTTC. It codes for CSVETPPHGYGYTF.

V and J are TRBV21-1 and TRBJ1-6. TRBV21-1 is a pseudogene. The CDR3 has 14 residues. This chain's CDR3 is CASSAGTENSPLHF. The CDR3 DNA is TGTGCCAGCAGCGCCGGGACGGAAAATTCACCCCTCCACTTT.